The clone carrying this T cell receptor beta chain has a handful of counts. Its target is not known. The same CDR3 also results from other DNA sequences found in this sample. The CDR3 loop spans 14 amino acids. Trimming took 8 bases from V and 2 from J, leaving 13 bases between them. Germline V gene data show CDR1 as MGHDK and CDR2 as SYGVNS. This record comes from a study of memory CD4+ T cells and cytomegalovirus serostatus. Sequencing used immunoSEQ multiplex PCR; TCRdb keeps in-frame clones, though not all of them. In the table there are about 53,000 clones, 81% of which are singletons. The sort gate was single viable CD3+CD4+CD8-CD45RO+ cells for memory CD4+ T cells. General study points: About 40% of the roughly 150 known CMV-associated TCRbeta sequences appeared in CD4+ memory.

The J gene is TRBJ2-4, the V gene TRBV25-1; D unclear. This receptor was taken from an adult in good health and CMV-seronegative. Sequencing was performed on memory CD4+ T cells from blood. CDR3 residues: CASQEPGSKNIQYF. The CDR3 bases are TGTGCCAGCCAGGAACCCGGGTCCAAAAACATTCAGTACTTC.